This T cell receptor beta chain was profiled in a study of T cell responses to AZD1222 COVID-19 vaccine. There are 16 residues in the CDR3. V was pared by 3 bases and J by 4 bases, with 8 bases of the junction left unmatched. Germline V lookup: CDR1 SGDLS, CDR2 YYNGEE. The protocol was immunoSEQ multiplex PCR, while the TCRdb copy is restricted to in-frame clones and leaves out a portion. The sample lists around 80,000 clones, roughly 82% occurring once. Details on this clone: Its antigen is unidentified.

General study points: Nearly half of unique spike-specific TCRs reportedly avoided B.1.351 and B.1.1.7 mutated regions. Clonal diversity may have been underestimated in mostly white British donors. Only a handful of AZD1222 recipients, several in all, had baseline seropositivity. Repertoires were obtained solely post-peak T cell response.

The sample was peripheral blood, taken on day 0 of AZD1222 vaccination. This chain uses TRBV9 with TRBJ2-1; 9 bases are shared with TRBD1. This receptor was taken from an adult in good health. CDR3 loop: CASSATGTGQYNEQFF. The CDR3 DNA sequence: TGTGCCAGCAGCGCAACCGGGACAGGGCAATACAATGAGCAGTTCTTC.